This record covers a single TCR beta chain. These data belong to a study of T cells in Graves' hyperthyroidism and ophthalmopathy. The CDR3 is made up of 15 amino acids. From germline, CDR1 is SGHRS and CDR2 YFSETQ. V gave up 4 bases and J gave up 8 bases, with 19 bases separating them. Amplification of TCR beta CDR3 regions was performed using RNA transcripts as template. HTBI primers were used for first-round RT-PCR of the TCR CDR3. TCRdb re-called the multiplex PCR reads through MiXCR, storing one row per CDR3 protein. The table has roughly 200,000 distinct CDR3 sequences, about a sixth seen once. Diagnosing involved the use of clinical symptoms, serum thyroxine and TRAb, thyroid ultrasound and orbital computed tomography. The source of the PBMCs was approximately 10 ml of fresh peripheral blood.

The rearrangement links TRBV5-1 to TRBJ2-1; D may be TRBD1 or TRBD2 (5 bases each). This clonotype was obtained from a woman in her forties or fifties with Graves' hyperthyroidism. The sample consisted of blood. The CDR3 coding sequence is TGCGCCAGCAGCCAAATTTGGGGGTTTAAAGATGAGCAGTTCTTC. This gives the protein CASSQIWGFKDEQFF.